Listed below are T cell receptor beta chains from one sample, sequenced in a study of control samples from healthy donors and cancer patients. Sequencing used immunoSEQ multiplex PCR; TCRdb keeps in-frame clones, though not all of them. The data hold around 150,000 clones, with approximately 90% observed a single time. The sample comprised blood. The receptors come from a man aged 25 to 40 in good health. The CDR3 runs from the conserved cysteine through the conserved F or W. D genes are given only for firm matches. Only part of the rows carry a size: once, few, many, or a class if the clone is expanded.

D gene | clone size | J gene | V gene | CDR3 protein | CDR3 DNA
NA | NA | TRBJ2-1 | TRBV6-5 | CASSLGAEKFF | TGTGCCAGCAGCCTAGGGGCTGAGAAGTTCTTC
TRBD1 | NA | TRBJ2-6 | TRBV9 | CASSATGGAAGANVLTF | TGTGCCAGCAGCGCGACAGGGGGTGCCGCTGGGGCCAACGTCCTGACTTTC
NA | NA | TRBJ1-3 | TRBV7-9 | CASSLRSTIYF | TGTGCCAGCAGCTTACGGAGCACCATATATTTT
TRBD2 | NA | TRBJ2-3 | TRBV28 | CASSWGLAGAWPDTQYF | TGTGCCAGCAGTTGGGGACTAGCGGGAGCGTGGCCAGATACGCAGTATTTT
NA | NA | TRBJ1-1 | TRBV11-3 | CASSFGPYTYRNMNTEAFF | TGTGCCAGCAGCTTTGGTCCCTACACTTATCGAAACATGAACACTGAAGCTTTCTTT
NA | NA | TRBJ2-1 | TRBV19 | CASSSGRQWFF | TGTGCCAGTAGTAGTGGAAGACAGTGGTTCTTC
NA | NA | TRBJ1-1 | TRBV7-6 | CASSLGALNTEAFF | TGTGCCAGCAGCTTAGGGGCACTGAACACTGAAGCTTTCTTT
NA | NA | TRBJ1-5 | TRBV2 | CASIPGEGQPQHF | TGTGCCAGCATTCCAGGGGAGGGTCAGCCCCAGCATTTT
TRBD1 | NA | TRBJ1-3 | TRBV7-9 | CAYRGRTSGNTIYF | TGTGCATACAGGGGGCGAACCTCTGGAAACACCATATATTTT
NA | NA | TRBJ2-7 | TRBV2 | CASLQGYEQYF | TGTGCCAGTTTACAGGGCTACGAGCAGTACTTC
TRBD1 | once | TRBJ2-3 | TRBV6-6 | CASSRQGDTQYF | TGTGCCAGCAGTCGACAGGGTGATACGCAGTATTTT